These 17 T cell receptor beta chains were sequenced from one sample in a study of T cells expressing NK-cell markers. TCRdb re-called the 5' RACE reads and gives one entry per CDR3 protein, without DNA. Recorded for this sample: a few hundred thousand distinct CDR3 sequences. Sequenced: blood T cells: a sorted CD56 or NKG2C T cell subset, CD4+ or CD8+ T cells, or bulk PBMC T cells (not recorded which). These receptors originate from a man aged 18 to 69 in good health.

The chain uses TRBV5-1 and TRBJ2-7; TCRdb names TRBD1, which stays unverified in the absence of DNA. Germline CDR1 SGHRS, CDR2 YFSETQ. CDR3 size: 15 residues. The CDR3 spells CASRGAGGLPYEQYF.

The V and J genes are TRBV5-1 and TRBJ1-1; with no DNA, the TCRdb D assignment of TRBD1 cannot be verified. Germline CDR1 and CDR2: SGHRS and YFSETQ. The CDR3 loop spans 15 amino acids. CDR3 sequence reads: CASSLAGTLNTEAFF. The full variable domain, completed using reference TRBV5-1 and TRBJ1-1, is KAGVTQTPRYLIKTRGQQVTLSCSPISGHRSVSWYQQTPGQGLQFLFEYFSETQRNKGNFPGRFSGRQFSNSRSEMNVSTLELGDSALYLCASSLAGTLNTEAFFGQGTRLTVV.

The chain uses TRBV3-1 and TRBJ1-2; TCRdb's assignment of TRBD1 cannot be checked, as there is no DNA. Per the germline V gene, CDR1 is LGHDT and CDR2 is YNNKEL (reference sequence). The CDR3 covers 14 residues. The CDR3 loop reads CASSGQEQNYGYTF.

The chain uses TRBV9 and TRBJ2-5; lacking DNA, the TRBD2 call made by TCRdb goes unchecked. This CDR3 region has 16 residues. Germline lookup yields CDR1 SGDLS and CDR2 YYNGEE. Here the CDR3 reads CASSVAGEGVQETQYF. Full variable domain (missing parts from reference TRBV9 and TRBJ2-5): DSGVTQTPKHLITATGQRVTLRCSPRSGDLSVYWYQQSLDQGLQFLIQYYNGEERAKGNILERFSAQQFPDLHSELNLSSLELGDSALYFCASSVAGEGVQETQYFGPGTRLLVL.

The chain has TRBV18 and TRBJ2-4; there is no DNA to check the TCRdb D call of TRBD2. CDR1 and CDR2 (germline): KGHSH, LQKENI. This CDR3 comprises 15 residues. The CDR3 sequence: CASSPRGGGENIQYF. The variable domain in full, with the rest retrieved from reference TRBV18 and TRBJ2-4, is NAGVMQNPRHLVRRRGQEARLRCSPMKGHSHVYWYRQLPEEGLKFMVYLQKENIIDESGMPKERFSAEFPKEGPSILRIQQVVRGDSAAYFCASSPRGGGENIQYFGAGTRLSVL.

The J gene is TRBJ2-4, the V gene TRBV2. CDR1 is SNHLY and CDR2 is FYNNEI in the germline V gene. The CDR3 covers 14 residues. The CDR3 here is CASRVAVGKNIQYF.

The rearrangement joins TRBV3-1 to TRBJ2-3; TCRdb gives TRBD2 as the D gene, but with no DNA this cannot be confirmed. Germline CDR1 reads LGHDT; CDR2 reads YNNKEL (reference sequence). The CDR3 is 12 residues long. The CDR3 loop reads CASSQASTAQYF.

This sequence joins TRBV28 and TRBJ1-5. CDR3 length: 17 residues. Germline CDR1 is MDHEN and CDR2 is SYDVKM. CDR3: CASTSIGRRYSNQPQHF. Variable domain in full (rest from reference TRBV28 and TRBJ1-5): DVKVTQSSRYLVKRTGEKVFLECVQDMDHENMFWYRQDPGLGLRLIYFSYDVKMKEKGDIPEGYSVSREKKERFSLILESASTNQTSMYLCASTSIGRRYSNQPQHFGDGTRLSIL.

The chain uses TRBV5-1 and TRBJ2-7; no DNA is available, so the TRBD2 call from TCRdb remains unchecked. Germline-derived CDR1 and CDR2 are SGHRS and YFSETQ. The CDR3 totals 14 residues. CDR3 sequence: CASRNQAGVYEQYF.

The chain's CDR3 is CASSPPVGGKVDTQYF. The chain carries TRBV28 and TRBJ2-3; as DNA is missing, the TRBD1 call by TCRdb cannot be tested. The CDR3 extends over 16 amino acids. The V gene's germline CDR1 is MDHEN and CDR2 SYDVKM.

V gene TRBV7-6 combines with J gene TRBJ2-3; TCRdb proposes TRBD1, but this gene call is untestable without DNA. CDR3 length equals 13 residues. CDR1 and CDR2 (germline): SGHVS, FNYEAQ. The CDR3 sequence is CASSGQGTDTQYF.

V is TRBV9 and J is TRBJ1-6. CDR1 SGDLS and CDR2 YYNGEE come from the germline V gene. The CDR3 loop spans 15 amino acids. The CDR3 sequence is CASSPSLSYNSPLHF.

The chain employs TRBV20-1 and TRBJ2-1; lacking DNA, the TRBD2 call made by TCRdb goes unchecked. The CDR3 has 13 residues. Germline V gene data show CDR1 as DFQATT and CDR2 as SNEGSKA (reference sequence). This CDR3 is CSAGSGNYNEQFF.

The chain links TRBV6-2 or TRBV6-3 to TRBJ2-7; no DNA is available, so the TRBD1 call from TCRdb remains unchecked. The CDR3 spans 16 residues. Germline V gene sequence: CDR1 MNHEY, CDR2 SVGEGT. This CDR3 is CATRRGLLGTHYEQYF.

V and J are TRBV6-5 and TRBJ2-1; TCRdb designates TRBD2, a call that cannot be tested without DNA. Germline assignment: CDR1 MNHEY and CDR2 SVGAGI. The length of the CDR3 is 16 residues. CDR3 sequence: CASSYSAGEGYNEQFF.

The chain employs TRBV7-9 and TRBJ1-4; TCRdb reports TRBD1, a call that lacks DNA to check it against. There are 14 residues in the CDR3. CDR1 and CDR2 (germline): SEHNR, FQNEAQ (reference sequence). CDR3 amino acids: CASSLGQAYEKLFF.

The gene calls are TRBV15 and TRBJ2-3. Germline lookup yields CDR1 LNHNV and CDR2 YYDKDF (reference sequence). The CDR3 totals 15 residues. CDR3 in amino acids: CATSRDYLGTDTQYF.